These 20 T cell receptor beta chains came from one sample sequenced in a study of shared T cell receptors in the human thymus. Sequencing was performed with immunoSEQ multiplex PCR; in TCRdb, only in-frame clones are kept and a portion is missing. The sample has approximately 580,000 clones, roughly 74% seen once; the top ten hold 0.013%. These same data were also listed under a study on human thymus T cells.

Sequences were obtained from thymocytes. Receptors were obtained from a boy younger than two with a congenital heart defect.

The chain recombines TRBV27 with TRBJ2-7; no firm D call. CDR1 is MNHEY and CDR2 is SMNVEV in the germline V gene (reference sequence). With 4 bases removed from V and 5 bases from J, the gap between germline ends came to 24 bases. CDR3 length: 17 amino acids. The CDR3 DNA reads TGTGCCAGCAGTTGGCAGAGGTCCGAGTTCGACGTCCACGAGCAGTACTTC. This translates into CASSWQRSEFDVHEQYF.

This clone was recorded a few times. This chain links TRBV9 with TRBJ2-2; D is possibly TRBD2 (6 bases). This CDR3 comprises 15 residues. The V end lost 0 bases, the J end lost 5 bases, and 11 bases lay between the germline ends. The germline CDR1 and CDR2 sequences are SGDLS and YYNGEE. CDR3 DNA sequence: TGTGCCAGCAGCGTAGATCGGGAGTCTACCGGGGAGCTGTTTTTT. Residues: CASSVDRESTGELFF.

This clone appeared once. This sequence joins TRBV28 and TRBJ2-7, with D maybe TRBD2 (6 bases). The CDR3 contains 15 residues. Trimming shortened V by 5 bases and J by 3 bases, and 17 bases separated the two germline ends. Germline V CDR1 and CDR2: MDHEN, SYDVKM. The CDR3 DNA sequence: TGTGCCAGCAGTAAGAAGGTAGCGGATTACTACGAGCAGTACTTC. Translating it yields CASSKKVADYYEQYF.

The chain links TRBV29-1 to TRBJ2-7; perhaps TRBD1 as D (6 bases). Germline V gives CDR1 SQVTM, CDR2 ANQGSEA. This CDR3 comprises 13 residues. V dropped 6 bases and J dropped 3 bases, with 15 bases sitting between them. CDR3 region: CSVETGQRYEQYF. The CDR3 DNA follows: TGCAGCGTGGAGACCGGACAGCGCTACGAGCAGTACTTC.

The chain couples TRBV10-3 to TRBJ1-1; 8 bases are a match to TRBD1. CDR3 size: 15 residues. V was clipped by 6 bases and J by 3 bases; unmatched bases: 9. Germline V lookup: CDR1 ENHRY, CDR2 SYGVKD. Here the CDR3 reads CAIRMAGGSDTEAFF. The CDR3, as DNA: TGTGCCATCAGGATGGCAGGGGGCTCTGACACTGAAGCTTTCTTT.

In its sample, this clone was seen a few times. The chain carries TRBV7-2 and TRBJ2-5, with TRBD1 identical over 9 bases. V lost 6 bases to trimming and J lost 2 bases; unmatched junction nucleotides: 13. The CDR3 spans 17 residues. Germline-derived CDR1 and CDR2 are SGHTA and FQGNSA. CDR3 nucleotides: TGTGCCAGCAGTTCTAATTTGCCGGACAGGGGTCAAGAGACCCAGTACTTC. Encoded protein: CASSSNLPDRGQETQYF.

This clone was detected only a few times. The V call is TRBV19, the J call TRBJ2-3, with TRBD1 matching over 8 bases. V was clipped by 4 bases and J by 3 bases; unmatched bases: 6. The CDR3 covers 15 residues. CDR1 is LNHDA, CDR2 SQIVND, per germline (reference sequence). CDR3 in amino acids: CASSTGQEGTDTQYF. The CDR3 nucleotides read TGTGCCAGTAGTACGGGACAGGAAGGGACAGATACGCAGTATTTT.

This clone was counted once. The chain is built from TRBV7-8 and TRBJ2-2, with 7 bases that match TRBD1. The CDR3 spans 15 residues. V gave up 1 base and J gave up 4 bases; unmatched junction bases: 3. Germline V gene data show CDR1 as SGHVS and CDR2 as FQNEAQ. CDR3 sequence: CASSLGWDSTGELFF. Written as DNA, the CDR3 is TGTGCCAGCAGCTTAGGATGGGACAGCACCGGGGAGCTGTTTTTT.

J is TRBJ2-7 and V is TRBV6-5; the D gene is possibly TRBD1 (5 bases). The CDR3 is 14 amino acids. V was clipped by 0 bases and J by 7 bases, with 13 bases between them. The V gene's germline CDR1 is MNHEY and CDR2 SVGAGI. CDR3 nucleotide sequence: TGTGCCAGCAGTTACTCGAGAAGGGGCTGTGAGCAGTACTTC. Its translation: CASSYSRRGCEQYF.

V is TRBV9 and J is TRBJ2-1, with 9 positions matching TRBD1. The junction had 9 bases not matched to a gene; V was cut back by 4 bases and J by 7 bases. Germline assignment: CDR1 SGDLS and CDR2 YYNGEE. The CDR3 is made up of 15 amino acids. CDR3 region: CASSILQGAGNEQFF. The DNA for the CDR3 is TGTGCCAGCAGCATACTACAGGGGGCGGGAAATGAGCAGTTCTTC. The full variable domain, with the rest looked up from reference TRBV9 and TRBJ2-1, is DSGVTQTPKHLITATGQRVTLRCSPRSGDLSVYWYQQSLDQGLQFLIQYYNGEERAKGNILERFSAQQFPDLHSELNLSSLELGDSALYFCASSILQGAGNEQFFGPGTRLTVL.

This chain uses TRBV28 with TRBJ2-5; D unresolved. V dropped 6 bases and J dropped 7 bases, with 18 bases sitting between them. Germline V CDR1 and CDR2: MDHEN, SYDVKM. The CDR3 has 14 amino acids. The CDR3 reads CASSRQVSWATQYF. Written as DNA, the CDR3 is TGTGCCAGCAGCCGACAAGTCTCATGGGCGACCCAGTACTTC. Full variable domain (remainder filled in from reference TRBV28 and TRBJ2-5): DVKVTQSSRYLVKRTGEKVFLECVQDMDHENMFWYRQDPGLGLRLIYFSYDVKMKEKGDIPEGYSVSREKKERFSLILESASTNQTSMYLCASSRQVSWATQYFGPGTRLLVL.

The chain couples TRBV13 to TRBJ1-3; maybe TRBD1 (5 bases). V lost 5 bases and J 4 bases, leaving 18 bases between the germline ends. This CDR3 comprises 16 residues. From germline, CDR1 is PRHDT and CDR2 FYEKMQ (reference sequence). The CDR3 sequence: CASSHHGTAGGNTIYF. As DNA, the CDR3 is TGTGCCAGCAGCCACCATGGGACCGCGGGAGGAAACACCATATATTTT.

The rearrangement links TRBV4-1 to TRBJ1-1, with TRBD1 matching over 7 bases. V was pared by 0 bases and J by 1 base, with 2 bases of the junction left unmatched. Per germline, CDR1 MGHRA and CDR2 YSYEKL. The CDR3 sequence is 15 residues long. The CDR3 DNA reads as TGCGCCAGCAGCCAAGAGTACAGGGGGAACACTGAAGCTTTCTTT. Translating it yields CASSQEYRGNTEAFF.

This clone was counted a single time. The V gene is TRBV21-1, the J gene TRBJ2-7; the table assigns TRBD1, which was not confirmed against the DNA. TRBV21-1 is marked as a pseudogene. This CDR3 has 19 amino acids. CDR3: CASSTLGDSLVRASYEQYF. The CDR3 region has the DNA TGTGCCAGCAGCACCCTGGGGGACAGTCTCGTAAGGGCCTCCTACGAGCAGTACTTC.

This rearrangement joins TRBV6-5 to TRBJ1-2; 7 bases are shared with TRBD1. Trimming took 4 bases from V and 3 from J; bases not matched to a gene: 8. The CDR3 is 15 residues long. CDR1 MNHEY and CDR2 SVGAGI come from the germline V gene. Written as DNA, the CDR3 is TGTGCCAGCAGTTGGGGACAGCGGAGGGACTATGGCTACACCTTC. Translation: CASSWGQRRDYGYTF.

The CDR3 is CASSGKRESDTQYF. CDR3 bases: TGTGCCAGCAGCGGGAAGCGGGAGTCAGATACGCAGTATTTT. The V call is TRBV13, the J call TRBJ2-3, with 8 bases that match TRBD2. CDR1 PRHDT and CDR2 FYEKMQ come from the germline V gene (reference sequence). Trimming cost V 5 bases and J 4 bases; bases outside gene matches: 5. The CDR3 is made up of 14 amino acids.

V is TRBV15 and J is TRBJ1-5; 7 nucleotides line up with TRBD1. Per germline, CDR1 LNHNV and CDR2 YYDKDF (reference sequence). V lost 5 bases to trimming and J lost 0 bases; unmatched junction nucleotides: 7. The CDR3 extends over 16 amino acids. The DNA of the CDR3 is TGTGCCACCAGCCACCCGGACAGGCATAGCAATCAGCCCCAGCATTTT. Amino acid sequence: CATSHPDRHSNQPQHF.

The rearrangement links TRBV19 to TRBJ2-3; TRBD2 aligns across 11 bases. This CDR3 has 14 amino acids. The germline V gene has CDR1 LNHDA and CDR2 SQIVND (reference sequence). Trimming took 6 bases from V and 8 from J; bases not matched to a gene: 7. The CDR3 DNA follows: TGTGCCAGTAGAATCACTAGCGGGAGTGCTACGCAGTATTTT. It encodes CASRITSGSATQYF.

This chain joins TRBV29-1 and TRBJ2-5; D is perhaps TRBD1 (6 bases). The CDR3 has 16 residues. In germline, CDR1 is SQVTM, CDR2 ANQGSEA. Deletions cut 5 bases from V and 1 base from J, with 20 bases between. The CDR3: CSVKTPTGTPQETQYF. CDR3 nucleotide sequence: TGCAGCGTTAAGACCCCTACCGGGACACCCCAAGAGACCCAGTACTTC.

The chain combines TRBV19 with TRBJ2-3; 7 nucleotides match TRBD2. V lost 5 bases and J lost 3; bases outside the gene matches: 8. Germline CDR1 is LNHDA and CDR2 is SQIVND (reference sequence). The CDR3 sequence is 15 residues long. DNA for the CDR3: TGTGCCAGTAGTTGCGTACTAGCGAGAACAGATACGCAGTATTTT. Protein sequence: CASSCVLARTDTQYF.